This T cell receptor beta chain was sequenced during a study of response to subunit inactivated influenza vaccine. Germline assignment: CDR1 SGDLS and CDR2 YYNGEE. The V and J ends lost 4 bases and 5 bases, in that order; junction bases with no gene match: 8. The CDR3 has 17 residues. This clonotype appeared a few times. TCRdb ran MiXCR on the RT-PCR reads and lists one entry per CDR3 protein. The data contain some 550,000 distinct CDR3 sequences, roughly 23% of them seen just once; the ten biggest clones take up 2.5% to 3%. The data also belong to a second study, concerning T cells expressing NK-cell markers. That publication notes: Synthesis of TCR beta cDNA relied on 5'RACE template switching carrying UMIs. All TCR beta repertoires analysed originated from sorted CD3+CD56+NKG2C+, CD3+CD56+NKG2C- and CD3+CD56-NKG2C+ T cells. In the group of eight sequenced donors, seven were HCMV-seropositive and one was seronegative. Questions lingered over whether expanded NKG2C+ T cell clones were HCMV-specific.

The TCR comes from a man over 45 who received an inactivated influenza vaccine. This chain joins TRBV9 and TRBJ2-3, with 15 bases fitting TRBD2. The source was CD4+ T cells sorted from PBMCs, collected roughly 12 days after vaccination. The CDR3 region has the DNA TGTGCCAGCAGCATCGGACTAGCGGGAGGGCCGATAGATACGCAGTATTTT. Residues: CASSIGLAGGPIDTQYF.